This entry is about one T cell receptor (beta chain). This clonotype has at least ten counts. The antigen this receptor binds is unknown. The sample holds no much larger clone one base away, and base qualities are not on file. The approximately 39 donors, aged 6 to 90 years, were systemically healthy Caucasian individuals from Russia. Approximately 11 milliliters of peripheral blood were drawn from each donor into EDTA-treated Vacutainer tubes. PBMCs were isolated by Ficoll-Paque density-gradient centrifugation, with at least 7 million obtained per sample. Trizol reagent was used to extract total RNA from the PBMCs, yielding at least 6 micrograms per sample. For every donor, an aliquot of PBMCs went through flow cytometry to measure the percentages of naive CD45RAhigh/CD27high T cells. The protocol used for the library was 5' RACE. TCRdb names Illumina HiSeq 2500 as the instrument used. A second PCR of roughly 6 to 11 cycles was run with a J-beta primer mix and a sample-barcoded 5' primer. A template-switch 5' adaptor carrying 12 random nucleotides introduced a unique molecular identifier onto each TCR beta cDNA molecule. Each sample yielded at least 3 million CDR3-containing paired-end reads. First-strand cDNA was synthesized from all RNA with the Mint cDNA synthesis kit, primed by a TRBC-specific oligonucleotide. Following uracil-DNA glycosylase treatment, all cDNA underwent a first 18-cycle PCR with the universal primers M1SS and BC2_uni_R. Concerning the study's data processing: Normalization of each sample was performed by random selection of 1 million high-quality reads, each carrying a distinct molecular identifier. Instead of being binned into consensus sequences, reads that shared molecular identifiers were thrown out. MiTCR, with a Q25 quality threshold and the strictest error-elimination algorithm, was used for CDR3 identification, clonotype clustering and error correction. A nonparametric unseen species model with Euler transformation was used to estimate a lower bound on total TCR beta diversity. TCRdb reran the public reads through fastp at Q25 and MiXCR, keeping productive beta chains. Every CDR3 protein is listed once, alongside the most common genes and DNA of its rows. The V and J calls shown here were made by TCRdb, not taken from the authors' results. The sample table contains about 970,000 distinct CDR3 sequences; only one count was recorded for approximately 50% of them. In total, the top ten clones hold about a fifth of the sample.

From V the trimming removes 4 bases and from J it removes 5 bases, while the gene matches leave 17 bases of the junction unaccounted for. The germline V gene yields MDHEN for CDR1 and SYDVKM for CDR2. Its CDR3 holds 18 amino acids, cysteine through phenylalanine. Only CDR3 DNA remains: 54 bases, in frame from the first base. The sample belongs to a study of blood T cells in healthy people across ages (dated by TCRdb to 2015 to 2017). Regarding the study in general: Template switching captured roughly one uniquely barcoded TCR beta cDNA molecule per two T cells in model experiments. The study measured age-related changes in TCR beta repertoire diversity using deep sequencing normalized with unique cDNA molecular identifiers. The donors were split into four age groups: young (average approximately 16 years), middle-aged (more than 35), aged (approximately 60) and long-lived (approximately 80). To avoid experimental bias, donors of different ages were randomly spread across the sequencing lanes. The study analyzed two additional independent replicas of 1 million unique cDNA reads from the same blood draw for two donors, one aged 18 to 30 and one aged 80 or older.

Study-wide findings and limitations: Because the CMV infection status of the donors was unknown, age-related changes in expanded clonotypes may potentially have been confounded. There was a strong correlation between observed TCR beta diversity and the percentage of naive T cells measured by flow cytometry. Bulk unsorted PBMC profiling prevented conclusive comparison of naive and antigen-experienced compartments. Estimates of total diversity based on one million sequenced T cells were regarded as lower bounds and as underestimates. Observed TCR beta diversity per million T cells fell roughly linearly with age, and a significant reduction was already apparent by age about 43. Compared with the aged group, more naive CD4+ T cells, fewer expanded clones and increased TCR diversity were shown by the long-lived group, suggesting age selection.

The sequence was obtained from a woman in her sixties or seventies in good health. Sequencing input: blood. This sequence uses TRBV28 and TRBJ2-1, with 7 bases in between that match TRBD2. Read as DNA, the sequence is TGTGCCAGCAGTTACAAAACCTGGCGGGCTAGCGGCCACAATGAGCAGTTCTTC. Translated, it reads CASSYKTWRASGHNEQFF.